This TCR beta chain stems from a study of blood T cells in healthy people across ages. Overall study results and limits: Versus aged donors, long-lived donors had higher diversity and more naive CD4+ cells.

Trimming left V 5 bases short and J 7 bases short, with 11 bases between. This CDR3 comprises 12 residues. The germline V gene has CDR1 SGHTA and CDR2 FQGNSA. A second about 6 to 12 cycle PCR used barcoded and J-beta primers. Tagging of each cDNA molecule was performed by a template-switch adaptor with 12 random nucleotides. Paired-end reads containing CDR3 totaled no fewer than 2.5 million for each sample. MiXCR, applied by TCRdb to the 5' RACE reads, yields one record per CDR3 protein. The sample records hundreds of thousands of distinct CDR3 sequences, around half being singletons. This clonotype was counted between two and nine times. Its antigen is undetermined. Russia was home to the donors, healthy Caucasian individuals aged roughly 6 to 90.

Sequenced: blood. V usage is TRBV7-2 and J usage is TRBJ1-1; D is ambiguous. The receptor's source is a woman aged 60-75 years in good health. DNA of the CDR3: TGTGCCAGCAGCCCTCGAGGGAGTGAAGCTTTCTTT. Its translation is CASSPRGSEAFF. Complete variable domain (other parts from reference TRBV7-2 and TRBJ1-1): GAGVSQSPSNKVTEKGKDVELRCDPISGHTALYWYRQSLGQGLEFLIYFQGNSAPDKSGLPSDRFSAERTGGSVSTLTIQRTQQEDSAVYLCASSPRGSEAFFGQGTRLTVV.